This is a list of T cell receptor beta chains from one sample in a study of OX40 agonist ivuxolimab in advanced cancers. Data came from immunoSEQ multiplex PCR; TCRdb stores just in-frame clones and leaves some out. The sample consists of about 50,000 clones, around 90% of them appearing once. The specimen was CD4+ or CD8+ T cells sorted from blood, collected in a trial of the OX40 agonist ivuxolimab. These receptor sequences come from an adult with an advanced solid tumor such as melanoma, head and neck, liver or kidney cancer. CDR3s leave out the opening cysteine and the closing phenylalanine or tryptophan. For some rows the clone size is stated as once, few or many, or as a class when expanded; others skip it.

TRBV7-2	once	ASSQSPGTSGYNEQF
TRBV11-2	-	ASSLVIKGLSQETQY
TRBV19	-	ASSISGTGLNQPQH
TRBV7-9	-	ASSSTGKYEQY
TRBV7-9	-	ASSLPTDQETQY
TRBV15	-	ATSRDPKSSYEQY
TRBV2	-	ASSDVNQPQH
TRBV7-3	-	ASSPQGEGGYT
TRBV27	-	ASSSDYGDNEQF
TRBV27	-	ASSFQGTSYEQY
TRBV10-3	-	AISARGAAPGNTIY
TRBV6-5	-	ASKAGTTSTDTQY
TRBV5-1	-	ASSPKGTGDRNYGYT
TRBV5-1	-	ASSLAPTNNEKLF
TRBV7-2	-	ASKKSGTGAYEQY
TRBV6-1	-	ASSERTRTGGYT
TRBV6-1	few	ASSEEVTGEGRQTQY
TRBV19	-	ASSYGTGTSGRRNEQF
TRBV5-4	-	ASSLKGAKGNEQF
TRBV2	-	ASIGQTNQPQH
TRBV27	-	ASTIYMRLAGGGPPDTQY
TRBV10-3	once	AISESGGLVATGELF
TRBV19	-	ATSAPPRETQY
TRBV19	-	ASSIMGGNQPQH
TRBV5-1	-	ASSLESRGRTEAF
TRBV15	-	ATSGTFNYGYT
TRBV28	-	ASRTGTAETQY
TRBV29-1	-	SALTGTRYGYT
TRBV4-1	medium-sized	ASSHGLGGPRGYGYT
TRBV6-5	-	ASSYTRGWGGNTIY
TRBV10-3	-	AISGDRDQF
TRBV4-3	-	ASSQDLGGGPVDTQY
TRBV7-2	once	ASSFSGQQQETQY
TRBV18	-	ASSPGRDQPQH
TRBV15	once	ATSRDRTYEQY
TRBV5-1	-	ASSTRSTNEKLF
TRBV7-2	-	ASKTGTLYEQY
TRBV9	-	ASKRQASGTDTQY
TRBV19	-	ASQGAGYT
TRBV7-8	-	ASSLVRRGETQY
TRBV11-3	-	ASSPRTGAADTQY
TRBV10-3	-	ATLSGGANYNEQF
TRBV7-3	-	ASSLGVRQETQY
TRBV28	once	ASRDSGFAYEQY
TRBV14	-	ASSQPPGLAGADTQY
TRBV18	few	ASSEDRGVNQPQH
TRBV5-5	-	ASSLRNRGDTYEQY
TRBV11-1	-	ASSLDRGDYGYT
TRBV7-2	-	ASSHPPLETQY
TRBV30	-	AWSSSGTGSSKLF
TRBV25-1	-	ASSPSGWGQPQH
TRBV7-2	once	ASSFGQANTEAF
TRBV11-2	-	ASSSLKGLGNIQY